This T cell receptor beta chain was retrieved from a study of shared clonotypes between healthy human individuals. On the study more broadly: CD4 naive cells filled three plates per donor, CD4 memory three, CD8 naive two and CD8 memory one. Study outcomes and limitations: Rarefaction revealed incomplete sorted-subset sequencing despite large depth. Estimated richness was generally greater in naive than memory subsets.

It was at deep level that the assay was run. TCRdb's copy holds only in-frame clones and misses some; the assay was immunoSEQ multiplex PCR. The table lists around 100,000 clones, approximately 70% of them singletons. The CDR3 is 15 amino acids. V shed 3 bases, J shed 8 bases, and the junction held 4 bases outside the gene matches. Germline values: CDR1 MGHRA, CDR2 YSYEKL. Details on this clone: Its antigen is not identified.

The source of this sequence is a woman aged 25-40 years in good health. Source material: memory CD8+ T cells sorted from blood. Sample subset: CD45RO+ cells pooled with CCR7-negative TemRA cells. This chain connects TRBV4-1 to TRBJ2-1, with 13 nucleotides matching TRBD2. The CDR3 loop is CASSHSLAGGDEQFF. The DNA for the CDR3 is TGCGCCAGCAGCCACTCACTAGCGGGAGGGGATGAGCAGTTCTTC.